A selection of T cell receptor beta chains follows, all from one sample in a study of long-term antiretroviral therapy in people with HIV. Produced via immunoSEQ multiplex PCR; TCRdb's table is partial and in-frame only. The table has 30,000 to 40,000 clones, roughly 97% seen once. The specimen was unsorted PBMCs, collected 6.9 years after starting antiretroviral therapy. These receptors were collected from a man in his thirties or forties with HIV. Each CDR3 is given with its conserved first and last residue. The D gene is left open where the match is weak. Rows may omit the clone size; those that give it use once, few, many or a size class.

D	size	V	J	DNA	CDR3
.	.	TRBV12-5	TRBJ2-6	TGTGCTAGTGGCTTAGGGGAGGGGTGGCGCCAGGGGGGGCCTGGGGCCAACGTCCTGACTTTC	CASGLGEGWRQGGPGANVLTF
.	.	TRBV11-2	TRBJ2-3	TGTGCCAGCAGCCCCTTCCCCGAGGGGAGCGTGAATACGCAGTATTTT	CASSPFPEGSVNTQYF
.	.	TRBV15	TRBJ1-5	TGTGCCACCAGCAGAGAACTATCTCCGGGGGCCCAGCATTTT	CATSRELSPGAQHF
TRBD1	once	TRBV4-2	TRBJ2-7	TGTGCCAGCAGCCAACCTGACCTACAGGGGAGTAGGGAGCAGTACTTC	CASSQPDLQGSREQYF
.	.	TRBV4-3	TRBJ2-5	TGCGCCAGCAGCCAAGAAGAAGGGACACTACAAGAGACCCAGTACTTC	CASSQEEGTLQETQYF
TRBD1	.	TRBV6-1	TRBJ1-2	TGTGCCAGCAGTGACAGGGGGCTCAGATATGGCTACACCTTC	CASSDRGLRYGYTF
TRBD2	once	TRBV15	TRBJ2-1	TGTGCCACCAGCAGGGCCCTTGGGACTAGCGAAAACAATGAGCAGTTCTTC	CATSRALGTSENNEQFF
TRBD2	.	TRBV7-3	TRBJ2-3	TGTGCCAGCAGCCCCCCGGGCCCGGGGGGGGCAGATACGCAGTATTTT	CASSPPGPGGADTQYF
TRBD2	.	TRBV10-1	TRBJ2-5	TGCGCCAGCAGTGGCCCCAGCGGGAGGCTGGAGACCCAGTACTTC	CASSGPSGRLETQYF
.	.	TRBV11-2	TRBJ2-6	TGTGCCAGCAGCTTAGGTTCTAAGGTGGTGGCCAACGTCCTGACTTTC	CASSLGSKVVANVLTF
.	.	TRBV6-1	TRBJ2-4	TGTGCCAGCATGGACCTCGGAGGGGTAGAAAACATTCAGTACTTC	CASMDLGGVENIQYF
TRBD1	.	TRBV6-5	TRBJ2-7	TGTGCCAGCAGGGACAGGGGACGCTACGAGCAGTACTTC	CASRDRGRYEQYF
.	.	TRBV20-1	TRBJ2-1	TGCAGTGCCAGAACAACGAATGAGCAGTTCTTC	CSARTTNEQFF
.	.	TRBV6-1	TRBJ2-3	TGTGCCAGCACCAATCATCACTCAGCTACGCAGTATTTT	CASTNHHSATQYF
TRBD2	.	TRBV4-3	TRBJ2-1	TGCGCCAGCAGCCAGGAAGCGGGGGACTCCTACAATGAGCAGTTCTTC	CASSQEAGDSYNEQFF
.	.	TRBV7-3	TRBJ2-5	TGTGCCAGCAGCTTAGTCCCTAGTCCCCCCGAGACCCAGTACTTC	CASSLVPSPPETQYF
TRBD2	.	TRBV5-1	TRBJ2-2	TGCGCCAGCGGTACTAGCGGCTACACCGGGGAGCTGTTTTTT	CASGTSGYTGELFF
.	.	TRBV11-3	TRBJ2-7	TGTGCCAGCAGCTTTTTATCTGGACCCTACGAGCAGTACTTC	CASSFLSGPYEQYF
TRBD1	.	TRBV13	TRBJ2-7	TGTGCCAGCAGCTTACCGGGACAGGGGGCCTACGAGCAGTACTTC	CASSLPGQGAYEQYF
TRBD1	.	TRBV18	TRBJ1-3	TGTGCCAGCTCACCGCTGGACAGGGCAATCAGTGGAAACACCATATATTTT	CASSPLDRAISGNTIYF
.	once	TRBV30	TRBJ1-2	TGTGCCTGGATGGAATCGGTTCCATATGGCTACACCTTC	CAWMESVPYGYTF
TRBD1	.	TRBV29-1	TRBJ1-1	TGCAGCGGGAACAGGGGGAACGAGATAGCTTTCTTT	CSGNRGNEIAFF
.	medium-sized	TRBV5-4	TRBJ1-1	TGTGCCTCCTGGGGGGTTCCGAACACTGAAGCTTTCTTT	CASWGVPNTEAFF
.	.	TRBV6-6	TRBJ2-7	TGTGCCAGCAGCCACACTGGGGAGCAGTACTTC	CASSHTGEQYF
.	.	TRBV2	TRBJ1-4	TGTGCCAGCAGGCAGGGATCAACTAATGAAAAACTGTTTTTT	CASRQGSTNEKLFF
.	.	TRBV5-6	TRBJ2-7	TGTGCCAGCAGCGCCGGTATCTCCTACGAGCAGTACTTC	CASSAGISYEQYF
.	.	TRBV5-4	TRBJ2-3	TGTGCCAGCAGCGGAAAGACAAGGGGCTTCACAGATACGCAGTATTTT	CASSGKTRGFTDTQYF
.	.	TRBV19	TRBJ2-3	TGTGCCAGTAGTATAGGTTCAGTCTCGGATACGCAGTATTTT	CASSIGSVSDTQYF
TRBD1	.	TRBV4-1	TRBJ2-7	TGCGCCAGCAGCCCGGGACAGGGGGGTGAGCAGTACTTC	CASSPGQGGEQYF
.	once	TRBV4-3	TRBJ2-3	TGCGCCAGCAGCCAAGATTGGGCGGGTAGCACAGATACGCAGTATTTT	CASSQDWAGSTDTQYF
.	.	TRBV9	TRBJ1-6	TGTGCCAGCAGGCAGGGTGGCATCGTGAATTCACCCCTCCACTTT	CASRQGGIVNSPLHF
.	.	TRBV19	TRBJ1-1	TGTGCCAGTAGTGGGCACCTTGAAGCTTTCTTT	CASSGHLEAFF
.	.	TRBV7-2	TRBJ2-5	TGTGCCAGCAGCTTAGAAGCCGGGGGCTGGGAGACCCAGTACTTC	CASSLEAGGWETQYF
.	.	TRBV6-6	TRBJ2-7	TGTGCCAGCAGTTATATAGGGTACAGGGCCTACGAGCAGTACTTC	CASSYIGYRAYEQYF
TRBD2	.	TRBV9	TRBJ2-3	TGTGCCAGCAGCGTGCGACTAGCGGCCACAGATACGCAGTATTTT	CASSVRLAATDTQYF
.	.	TRBV9	TRBJ1-6	TGTGCCAGCAGCGTAGCTATCCAGGCGGGGGATTCACCCCTCCACTTT	CASSVAIQAGDSPLHF
TRBD2	.	TRBV19	TRBJ2-3	TGTGCCATAAGGACTAGCGGGGGGAAACAGTATTTT	CAIRTSGGKQYF
TRBD1	.	TRBV27	TRBJ1-4	TGTGCCACCCACGGACAGGGAAATGAAAAACTGTTTTTT	CATHGQGNEKLFF
TRBD1	once	TRBV18	TRBJ1-4	TGTGCCAGCTCACCACCGGGACAGTTTAATGAAAAACTGTTTTTT	CASSPPGQFNEKLFF
.	once	TRBV5-4	TRBJ2-3	TGTGCCAGCAGCTTTTTATCAGATACGCAGTATTTT	CASSFLSDTQYF
.	once	TRBV10-1	TRBJ2-3	TGCGCCAGCAGTGAACCGCGGGGTCGGACAGATACGCAGTATTTT	CASSEPRGRTDTQYF
TRBD1	.	TRBV7-9	TRBJ1-1	TGTGCCAGCAGCCCCCGGGACAGGGGCATCCTGAACACTGAAGCTTTCTTT	CASSPRDRGILNTEAFF
.	.	TRBV5-4	TRBJ2-2	TGTGCCAGCAGCTTGGGGGGGTTGCGGGAGAACACCGGGGAGCTGTTTTTT	CASSLGGLRENTGELFF
.	.	TRBV11-2	TRBJ2-7	TGTGCCAGCAGCTTGGGGGGAACCTACGAGCAGTACTTC	CASSLGGTYEQYF
TRBD1	.	TRBV2	TRBJ2-1	TGTGCCAGCAGGGACCGATTGACAGGGCCTGGTGGCGATGAGCAGTTCTTC	CASRDRLTGPGGDEQFF
.	.	TRBV7-8	TRBJ1-1	TGTGCCAGCAGCTTAGTACAGTACACTGAAGCTTTCTTT	CASSLVQYTEAFF
.	once	TRBV7-9	TRBJ1-2	TGTGCCAGCAGCGGTACCATGCCGGGCATGGATGGCTACACCTTC	CASSGTMPGMDGYTF
.	.	TRBV7-6	TRBJ1-1	TGTGCCAGCAGCGCCATGGTGAACACTGAAGCTTTCTTT	CASSAMVNTEAFF
.	.	TRBV5-1	TRBJ2-3	TGCGCCAGCAGCTTGGCTAGCGACGCAGATACGCAGTATTTT	CASSLASDADTQYF
TRBD2	.	TRBV5-1	TRBJ2-3	TGCGCCAGCAGCTTGGAAGCGGGGGACTATCTCACAGATACGCAGTATTTT	CASSLEAGDYLTDTQYF
TRBD1	.	TRBV18	TRBJ1-6	TGTGCCAGCTCACCACAAGGACAGGAGGATAATTCACCCCTCCACTTT	CASSPQGQEDNSPLHF
TRBD1	.	TRBV2	TRBJ1-4	TGTGCCAGCAGCTCAAGACAGGGAATGGATGAAAAACTGTTTTTT	CASSSRQGMDEKLFF
.	.	TRBV4-3	TRBJ2-1	TGCGCCAGCAGTCCCGAGCGGCTTTACAATGAGCAGTTCTTC	CASSPERLYNEQFF
.	.	TRBV28	TRBJ1-5	TGTGCCAGCAGTAGCAGGGATAGGGGTCAGCCCCAGCATTTT	CASSSRDRGQPQHF
.	once	TRBV11-2	TRBJ2-6	TGTGCCAGCAGCTTGGTTAGCGGTGGCTCTGGGGCCAACGTCCTGACTTTC	CASSLVSGGSGANVLTF
TRBD1	.	TRBV6-1	TRBJ1-1	TGTGCCAGCAGTCACCGACAGGGTGAGGCTGAAGCTTTCTTT	CASSHRQGEAEAFF